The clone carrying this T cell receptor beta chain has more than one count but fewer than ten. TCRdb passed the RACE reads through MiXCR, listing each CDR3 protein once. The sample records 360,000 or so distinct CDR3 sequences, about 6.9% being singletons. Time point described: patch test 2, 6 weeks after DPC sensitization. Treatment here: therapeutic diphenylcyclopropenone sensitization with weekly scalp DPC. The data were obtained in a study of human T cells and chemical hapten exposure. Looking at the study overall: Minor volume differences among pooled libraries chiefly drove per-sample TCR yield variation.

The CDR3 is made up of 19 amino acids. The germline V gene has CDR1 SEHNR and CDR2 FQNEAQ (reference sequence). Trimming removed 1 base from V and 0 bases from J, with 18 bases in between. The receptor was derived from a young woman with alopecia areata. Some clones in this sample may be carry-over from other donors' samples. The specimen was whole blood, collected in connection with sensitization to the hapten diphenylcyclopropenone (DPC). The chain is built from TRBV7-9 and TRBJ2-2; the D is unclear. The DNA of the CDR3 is TGTGCCAGCAGCTTAGGGGTCCTTTTGCCCCAAACGAACACCGGGGAGCTGTTTTTT. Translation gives CASSLGVLLPQTNTGELFF.